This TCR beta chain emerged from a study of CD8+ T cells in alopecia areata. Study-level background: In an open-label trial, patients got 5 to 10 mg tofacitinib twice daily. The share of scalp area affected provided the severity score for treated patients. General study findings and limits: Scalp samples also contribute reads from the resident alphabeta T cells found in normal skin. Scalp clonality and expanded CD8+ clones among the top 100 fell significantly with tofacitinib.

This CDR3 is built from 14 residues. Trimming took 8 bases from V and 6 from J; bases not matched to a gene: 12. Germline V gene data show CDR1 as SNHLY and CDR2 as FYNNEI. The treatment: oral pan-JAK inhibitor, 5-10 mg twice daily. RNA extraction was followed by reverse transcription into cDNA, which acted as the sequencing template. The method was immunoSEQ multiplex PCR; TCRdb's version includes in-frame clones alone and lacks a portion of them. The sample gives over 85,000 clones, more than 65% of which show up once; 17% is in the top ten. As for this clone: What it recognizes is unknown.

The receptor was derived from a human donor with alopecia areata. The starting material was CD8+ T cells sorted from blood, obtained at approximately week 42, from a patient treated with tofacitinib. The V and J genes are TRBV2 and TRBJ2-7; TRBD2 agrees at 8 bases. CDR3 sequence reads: CASREGGNSGEQYF. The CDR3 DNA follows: TGTGCCAGCCGGGAGGGAGGGAACTCCGGCGAGCAGTACTTC.